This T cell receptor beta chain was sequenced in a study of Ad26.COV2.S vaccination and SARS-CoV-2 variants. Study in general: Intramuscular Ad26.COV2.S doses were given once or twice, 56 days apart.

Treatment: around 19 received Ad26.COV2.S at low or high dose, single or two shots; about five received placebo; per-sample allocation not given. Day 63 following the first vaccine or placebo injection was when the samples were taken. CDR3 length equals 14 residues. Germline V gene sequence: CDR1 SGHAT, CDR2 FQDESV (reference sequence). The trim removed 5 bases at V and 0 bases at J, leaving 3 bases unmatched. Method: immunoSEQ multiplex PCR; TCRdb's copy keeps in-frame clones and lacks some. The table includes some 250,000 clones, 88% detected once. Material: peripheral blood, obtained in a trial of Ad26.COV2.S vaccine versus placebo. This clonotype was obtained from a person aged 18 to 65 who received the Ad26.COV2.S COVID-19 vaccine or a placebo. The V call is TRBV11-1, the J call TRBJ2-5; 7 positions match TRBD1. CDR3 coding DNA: TGTGCCAGCAGCCCGGGACAGAACCAAGAGACCCAGTACTTC. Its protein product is CASSPGQNQETQYF. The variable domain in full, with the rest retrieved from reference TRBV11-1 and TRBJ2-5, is EAEVAQSPRYKITEKSQAVAFWCDPISGHATLYWYRQILGQGPELLVQFQDESVVDDSQLPKDRFSAERLKGVDSTLKIQPAELGDSAMYLCASSPGQNQETQYFGPGTRLLVL.